This T cell receptor (beta chain) emerged from a study of neoadjuvant nivolumab and ipilimumab in lung cancer. Produced via immunoSEQ multiplex PCR; TCRdb's table is partial and in-frame only. The table has a few thousand clones, approximately 80% seen once; the top ten hold over 9%. Germline values: CDR1 SGHRS, CDR2 YFSETQ. Trimming removed 4 bases at V and 5 bases at J, with 15 bases between. The CDR3 has 14 amino acids. The receptor was derived from an adult with non-small cell lung cancer. The chain recombines TRBV5-1 with TRBJ1-1, with unresolved D. Sequenced here: adjacent normal lung tissue, sampled after neoadjuvant nivolumab, alone or with ipilimumab, at or shortly before surgery. Written as DNA, the CDR3 is TGCGCCAGCAGCGCGACTGTAAAGGGAACTGAAGCTTTCTTT. Protein product: CASSATVKGTEAFF.